Included here is one T cell receptor beta chain sequence, with context. Its cognate antigen is unknown. This entry belongs to a study of cytomegalovirus exposure and HLA in healthy donors. Per germline, CDR1 SGHRS and CDR2 YFSETQ. Trimming took off 3 bases at V and 4 bases at J, with 23 bases between the two ends. This CDR3 is built from 18 residues. Study-wide points: Most observed TCR sequences were rare, whereas some public TCRs were detected in many donors. After further analysis at a later stage, 16,951 TCR beta sequences were associated with HLA alleles at 0.05 false discovery rate.

Primers for the PCR totalled 60 Vbeta and 13 Jbeta. Data came from immunoSEQ multiplex PCR; TCRdb stores just in-frame clones and leaves some out. The sample has about 140,000 clones, 75% to 80% seen once. This TCR derives from a man aged 25-40 years in good health and CMV-seronegative. The chain links TRBV5-1 to TRBJ2-1, with a tentative D call TRBD2 (6 bases). The sequenced sample was PBMCs. Here the CDR3 reads CASSSPGTSRRSYNEQFF. CDR3 bases: TGCGCCAGCAGCTCACCCGGTACTAGCCGGAGATCTTACAATGAGCAGTTCTTC.